The clone carrying this T cell receptor (beta chain) was found many times. Its target is not known. This sample is part of a study of T-cell memory formation after mild COVID-19. Study in general: The TCR clusters were mostly specific to one donor. Findings and caveats of the study: Still unconfirmed is whether the second-wave clones peaking on day 37 recognized SARS-CoV-2.

One entry per CDR3 protein, called by TCRdb with MiXCR from the 5' RACE reads. The sample yields around 340,000 distinct CDR3 sequences, roughly 13% seen once. V dropped 0 bases and J dropped 1; count of bases not matched to a gene: 3. Germline V gives CDR1 SGHNT, CDR2 YYREEE (reference sequence). The CDR3 is 16 residues long. Specimen: PBMCs or a T cell subset sorted from them (not recorded which). The receptor was derived from a man younger than 35 who had mild COVID-19 (a few samples of this study predate the infection). Cell type and time point are not known. The chain carries TRBV5-4 and TRBJ2-3, with 9 nucleotides matching TRBD2. The CDR3 loop reads CASSLAVAGGTDTQYF. The CDR3 coding sequence is TGTGCCAGCAGCTTGGCGGTAGCGGGAGGCACAGATACGCAGTATTTT.